One sample yielded the 21 T cell receptor beta chains listed below, sequenced in a study of cytomegalovirus exposure and HLA in healthy donors. Researchers ran the PCR with 60 Vbeta and 13 Jbeta primers. Here immunoSEQ multiplex PCR was the method, and the copy in TCRdb shows in-frame clones only, minus some. This sample yields approximately 140,000 clones, of which roughly 66% are seen a single time; 1.5% to 2% belongs to the top ten. The material sequenced was PBMCs. These TCRs come from a woman aged 18-29 years in good health and CMV-seronegative.

CDR3 nucleotides: TGTGCCAGCAGCCTAATCCGACAGGGGCCTTTGGGCGGGGAGCTGTTTTTT. As protein: CASSLIRQGPLGGELFF. This sequence joins TRBV28 and TRBJ2-2, with 8 bases lining up with TRBD1. From germline, CDR1 is MDHEN and CDR2 SYDVKM. V lost 6 bases to trimming and J lost 7 bases; unmatched junction nucleotides: 16. CDR3 size: 17 residues.

This chain joins TRBV5-1 and TRBJ1-4; possible D gene TRBD1, 6 bases. This CDR3 contains 16 residues. Trimming pared 4 bases from V and 0 bases from J, leaving 13 bases between. In germline, CDR1 is SGHRS, CDR2 YFSETQ. CDR3: CASSTGQISTNEKLFF. The CDR3 nucleotides read TGCGCCAGCAGCACCGGACAGATATCAACTAATGAAAAACTGTTTTTT.

This rearrangement joins TRBV6-1 to TRBJ2-7; D ambiguous. This CDR3 contains 13 residues. The germline V gene encodes CDR1 MNHNS and CDR2 SASEGT. Trimming took 11 bases from V and 7 from J, leaving 21 bases between them. This CDR3 reads CAGNRPPEVEQYV. The CDR3 region has the DNA TGTGCCGGCAATCGGCCCCCTGAAGTGGAGCAGTACGTC.

The chain links TRBV5-1 to TRBJ2-3, with D uncertain. CDR3 length: 12 amino acids. V lost 7 bases to trimming and J lost 1 base, with 7 bases between them. Germline V lookup: CDR1 SGHRS, CDR2 YFSETQ. The CDR3 region is CASRYGTDTQYF. The DNA of the CDR3 is TGCGCCAGCCGTTATGGCACAGATACGCAGTATTTT.

The rearrangement joins TRBV5-4 to TRBJ2-1; TRBD1 might be the D (5 bases). The CDR3 is 17 amino acids. Looked up from germline, CDR1 is SGHNT and CDR2 is YYREEE (reference sequence). The V gene lost 2 bases and the J gene lost 0 bases, with 15 bases spanning the gap. The CDR3, as DNA: TGTGCCAGCAGCTTTAGGATAGGGGCGGCCTCCTACAATGAGCAGTTCTTC. Protein sequence: CASSFRIGAASYNEQFF.

This chain connects TRBV27 to TRBJ1-5, with TRBD1 identical over 8 bases. The germline V gene has CDR1 MNHEY and CDR2 SMNVEV (reference sequence). The CDR3 contains 16 residues. The V segment lost 4 bases and the J segment 7 bases; nucleotides outside the gene matches: 12. The CDR3 here is CASSSQGALRGQPQHF. The CDR3 bases are TGTGCCAGCAGTTCGCAGGGGGCTCTACGGGGGCAGCCCCAGCATTTT.

This chain uses TRBV2 with TRBJ2-7; D gene unclear. V was trimmed by 6 bases and J by 0 bases, leaving 12 bases between them. The CDR3 is 14 amino acids. Germline V gene lookup returns CDR1 SNHLY and CDR2 FYNNEI. As DNA, the CDR3 is TGTGCCAGCAGCCCAGACTTATCCTCCTACGAGCAGTACTTC. It codes for CASSPDLSSYEQYF.

V and J are TRBV7-8 and TRBJ2-7; TRBD1 aligns across 7 bases. V shed 5 bases and J 3 bases; nucleotides not matched to a gene: 10. Germline CDR1 reads SGHVS; CDR2 reads FQNEAQ. CDR3 length equals 15 residues. As DNA, the CDR3 is TGTGCCAGCAGCCGAGACAGGGACAACAGCTACGAGCAGTACTTC. Translated, it gives CASSRDRDNSYEQYF. The complete variable domain, with remaining parts taken from reference TRBV7-8 and TRBJ2-7, reads GAGVSQSPRYKVAKRGQDVALRCDPISGHVSLFWYQQALGQGPEFLTYFQNEAQLDKSGLPSDRFFAERPEGSVSTLKIQRTQQEDSAVYLCASSRDRDNSYEQYFGPGTRLTVT.

This clone was seen a few times. The rearrangement links TRBV28 to TRBJ1-1; TRBD1 matches at 7 bases. Trimming at V came to 5 bases and at J to 4 bases, leaving 10 bases not matched to a gene. Germline V CDR1 and CDR2: MDHEN, SYDVKM. The length of the CDR3 is 15 residues. The CDR3 protein is CASSPLTQGGTEAFF. The DNA of the CDR3 is TGTGCCAGCAGTCCCCTCACTCAGGGGGGCACTGAAGCTTTCTTT.

This clone showed up just a few times. This chain joins TRBV7-3 and TRBJ2-1; a weak D match, TRBD2 (6 bases). V gave up 4 bases and J gave up 4 bases, with 11 bases separating them. Germline V lookup: CDR1 SGHTA, CDR2 FQGTGA. This CDR3 spans 14 amino acids. The CDR3 bases are TGTGCCAGCAGCTCTGACCGGGGGTACAATGAGCAGTTCTTC. This sequence encodes CASSSDRGYNEQFF.

J is TRBJ2-1 and V is TRBV5-1; tentatively, D is TRBD1 (5 bases). Germline V gene data show CDR1 as SGHRS and CDR2 as YFSETQ. V lost 6 bases and J lost 8, with 18 bases in between. The CDR3 is made up of 14 amino acids. The CDR3 loop reads CASNPIGARDEQFF. The CDR3 bases are TGCGCCAGCAACCCAATAGGGGCCAGGGATGAGCAGTTCTTC.

This clone appeared a few times. The chain employs TRBV21-1 and TRBJ2-1; TRBD2 reflects the table's D call only, with no check against the DNA. TRBV21-1 is classified as a pseudogene. The CDR3 spans 19 residues. The CDR3 nucleotides read TGTGCCAGCAGCAAAAGGAAAGGACGTACTAGCGGGGGGTACAATGAGCAGTTCTTC. This encodes CASSKRKGRTSGGYNEQFF.

In its sample, this clone was seen once. The chain recombines TRBV9 with TRBJ1-2, with unresolved D. There are 13 residues in the CDR3. With 0 bases removed from V and 6 bases from J, the gap between germline ends came to 9 bases. Germline V gene lookup returns CDR1 SGDLS and CDR2 YYNGEE. CDR3 residues: CASSVAETNGYTF. The DNA for the CDR3 is TGTGCCAGCAGCGTAGCGGAGACTAATGGCTACACCTTC. The full variable domain, in which reference TRBV9 and TRBJ1-2 provide the parts outside the CDR3, is DSGVTQTPKHLITATGQRVTLRCSPRSGDLSVYWYQQSLDQGLQFLIQYYNGEERAKGNILERFSAQQFPDLHSELNLSSLELGDSALYFCASSVAETNGYTFGSGTRLTVV.

This clone was recorded once. The genes are TRBV10-3 and TRBJ1-2, with D tentatively TRBD1 (6 bases). Germline V gene sequence: CDR1 ENHRY, CDR2 SYGVKD. CDR3 length: 14 amino acids. The V end was cut by 3 bases, the J end by 4 bases, with 12 bases between. The CDR3 coding sequence is TGTGCCATCAGTGAACCAGGGGAAGGCTATGGCTACACCTTC. Its protein is CAISEPGEGYGYTF.

This chain links TRBV7-9 with TRBJ2-5; possible D gene TRBD2, 5 bases. Germline V lookup: CDR1 SEHNR, CDR2 FQNEAQ (reference sequence). The CDR3 has 17 residues. Deletions cut 2 bases from V and 2 bases from J, with 18 bases between. CDR3 amino acids: CASSLWRPSGIQETQYF. CDR3 nucleotides: TGTGCCAGCAGCTTATGGAGGCCCTCAGGTATTCAAGAGACCCAGTACTTC.

The rearrangement uses TRBV5-1 and TRBJ2-1; 8 positions match TRBD1. V shed 2 bases, J shed 6 bases, and the junction held 7 bases outside the gene matches. This CDR3 is 15 amino acids long. The germline CDR1 and CDR2 sequences are SGHRS and YFSETQ. This CDR3 is CASSLGQGGPNEQFF. The CDR3 nucleotides read TGCGCCAGCAGCTTAGGACAGGGTGGCCCCAATGAGCAGTTCTTC.

This sequence joins TRBV27 and TRBJ2-3; 8 bases are shared with TRBD1. J was trimmed by 2 bases and V by 2 bases; bases with no gene match: 3. The CDR3 extends over 15 amino acids. The germline gives CDR1 MNHEY, CDR2 SMNVEV (reference sequence). This CDR3 is CASSLGQGITDTQYF. CDR3 nucleotides: TGTGCCAGCAGTTTAGGACAGGGAATCACAGATACGCAGTATTTT.

This rearrangement joins TRBV9 to TRBJ2-1; weak D call: TRBD1 (6 bases). V was trimmed by 1 base and J by 5 bases, leaving 7 bases between them. This CDR3 is built from 13 residues. Germline values: CDR1 SGDLS, CDR2 YYNGEE. In nucleotides, the CDR3 is TGTGCCAGCAGCGTACAGGGGCACAATGAGCAGTTCTTC. Encoded protein: CASSVQGHNEQFF.

J is TRBJ2-7 and V is TRBV5-5; no definite D call. The germline V gene has CDR1 SGHKS and CDR2 YYEKEE (reference sequence). V gave up 2 bases and J gave up 6 bases, with 15 bases separating them. CDR3 length: 14 residues. CDR3 nucleotides: TGTGCCAGCAGCTTAGACTGGGTCTTGGGCGAGCAGTACTTC. It encodes CASSLDWVLGEQYF.

The chain links TRBV9 to TRBJ1-4; 8 bases match TRBD1. Germline V gives CDR1 SGDLS, CDR2 YYNGEE. V lost 0 bases to trimming and J lost 4 bases; unmatched junction nucleotides: 2. This CDR3 is built from 15 residues. The CDR3 here is CASSVGGTGNEKLFF. CDR3 bases: TGTGCCAGCAGCGTAGGTGGGACAGGTAATGAAAAACTGTTTTTT.

The V gene is TRBV7-9, the J gene TRBJ2-4; D unclear. Germline V CDR1 and CDR2: SEHNR, FQNEAQ (reference sequence). CDR3 length equals 16 residues. Trimming left V 2 bases short and J 0 bases short, with 11 bases between. As DNA, the CDR3 is TGTGCCAGCAGCTTAAACAGACCTTTAGCCAAAAACATTCAGTACTTC. Its protein is CASSLNRPLAKNIQYF.